One sample yielded the 10 T cell receptor beta chains listed below, sequenced in a study of Graves' ophthalmopathy and Graves' hyperthyroidism. Scientists amplified the TCR beta CDR3 regions from RNA transcripts. Second-round multiplex PCR came after a first-round RT-PCR that employed HTBI primers. TCRdb redid the calling of the multiplex PCR reads with MiXCR, one entry per CDR3 protein. The table shows about 740,000 distinct CDR3 sequences, with roughly two fifths occurring only once. Specimen: peripheral blood. The receptors originated from an adult man with Graves' ophthalmopathy.

CDR3 residues: CASRYRASFHF. The DNA of the CDR3 is TGTGCCAGCAGGTACAGGGCGTCTTTCCACTTT. This rearrangement joins TRBV2 to TRBJ1-6; tentatively, D is TRBD1 (6 bases). Trimming cost V 6 bases and J 17 bases, with 14 bases left between them. In germline, CDR1 is SNHLY, CDR2 FYNNEI. The CDR3 consists of 11 residues.

This clonotype was seen many times. The V call is TRBV15, the J call TRBJ1-2; possible D gene TRBD1, 6 bases. Trimming took off 1 base at V and 12 bases at J, with 18 bases between the two ends. Germline V gene lookup returns CDR1 LNHNV and CDR2 YYDKDF (reference sequence). This CDR3 has 14 amino acids. CDR3 coding DNA: TGTGCCACCAGCAGAGCGGTGACAGGAGCTGGAAACACCTTC. Translating it yields CATSRAVTGAGNTF.

This clonotype was observed at least ten times. The chain is built from TRBV6-5 and TRBJ1-2, with D possibly being TRBD1 (5 bases). CDR1 is MNHEY, CDR2 SVGAGI, per germline. CDR3 size: 12 residues. Trimming pared 9 bases from V and 8 bases from J, leaving 16 bases between. CDR3 in amino acids: CASRGDRAGYTF. The CDR3 DNA is TGTGCCAGTCGGGGGGACCGGGCCGGCTACACCTTC.

The chain links TRBV2 to TRBJ2-3, with D possibly TRBD1 on 5 matching bases. CDR1 is SNHLY, CDR2 FYNNEI, per germline. The CDR3 loop spans 13 amino acids. CDR3 coding DNA: TGTGGCATCAGGGTGTCTAACACAGATACGCAGTATTTT. It specifies CGIRVSNTDTQYF.

This clonotype was picked up many times. This chain uses TRBV5-8 with TRBJ1-2, with D uncertain. Trimming took off 4 bases at V and 3 bases at J, with 7 bases between the two ends. Per the germline V gene, CDR1 is SGHTS and CDR2 is YDEGEE. The CDR3 loop spans 12 amino acids. The chain's CDR3 is CASSLGHYGYTF. As DNA, the CDR3 is TGTGCCAGCAGCCTTGGCCACTATGGCTACACCTTC.

This clonotype was counted once. The chain joins TRBV20-1 to TRBJ1-5; D is perhaps TRBD1 (5 bases). V dropped 3 bases and J dropped 4 bases, with 19 bases sitting between them. Germline V lookup: CDR1 DFQATT, CDR2 SNEGSKA (reference sequence). The CDR3 runs 16 residues. This chain's CDR3 is CSASGTVGARNQPQHF. The CDR3 DNA follows: TGCAGTGCTAGCGGTACAGTCGGGGCGAGAAATCAGCCCCAGCATTTT.

The genes are TRBV20-1 and TRBJ1-6; 8 bases match TRBD1. CDR1 and CDR2 (germline): DFQATT, SNEGSKA (reference sequence). V shed 6 bases, J shed 10 bases, and the junction held 8 bases outside the gene matches. The CDR3 covers 13 residues. CDR3 in DNA: TGCAGTGCGACCGGGACAGGTTCCTCACCCCTCCACTTT. The encoded protein is CSATGTGSSPLHF.

The rearrangement links TRBV12-3 or TRBV12-4 to TRBJ2-7; TRBD1 agrees at 9 bases. Trimming removed 6 bases from V and 7 bases from J; junction bases left unmatched: 10. CDR3 length: 14 residues. CDR3 nucleotides: TGTGCCAGCAGCGGCTGGACAGGGGCCATGGAGCAGTACTTC. This codes for CASSGWTGAMEQYF.

The table lists this clonotype with a count of one. One end of the junction is discordant with germline, which a read error may explain. This chain uses TRBV7-9 with TRBJ2-6, with 7 nucleotides matching TRBD2. Germline V gene data show CDR1 as SEHNR and CDR2 as FQNEAQ (reference sequence). The CDR3 extends over 16 amino acids. CDR3 nucleotides: TGCGCCAGCAGCTTGAATGCGGGAGCTGGGGCCAACGTCCTGACTTTC. Translated, it gives CASSLNAGAGANVLTF.

This clonotype was recorded only once. This may arise from a read error, as a much more abundant clone is one base away. This chain links TRBV6-4 with TRBJ1-1; D is unclear. CDR1 is MRHNA, CDR2 SNTAGT, per germline. V lost 6 bases, J lost 8 bases, and 16 bases lay in between. This CDR3 region has 13 residues. CDR3 sequence (DNA): TGTGCCAGCAGCCACAGACGGGAGCTGGAAGCTTTCTTT. Protein sequence: CASSHRRELEAFF.